These 15 T cell receptor beta chains share one sample of origin, sequenced in a study of identical twins. TCRdb fed the 5' RACE reads into MiXCR, producing one record per CDR3 protein. The data contain hundreds of thousands of distinct CDR3 sequences, roughly 6% of them singletons. Source material: naive T cells sorted from blood. These TCRs come from a man between 18 and 35 years old in good health.

Many counts were recorded for this clonotype. V is TRBV15 and J is TRBJ1-4; D may be TRBD1 (6 bases). This CDR3 region has 15 residues. V lost 3 bases and J 5 bases, leaving 13 bases between the germline ends. CDR1 and CDR2 from the germline V gene are LNHNV and YYDKDF (reference sequence). The chain's CDR3 is CATSRRQALNEKLFF. CDR3 nucleotides: TGTGCCACCAGCAGGAGACAGGCCCTCAATGAAAAACTGTTTTTT. Supplemented by reference TRBV15 and TRBJ1-4, the full variable domain reads DAMVIQNPRYQVTQFGKPVTLSCSQTLNHNVMYWYQQKSSQAPKLLFHYYDKDFNNEADTPDNFQSRRPNTSFCFLDIRSPGLGDTAMYLCATSRRQALNEKLFFGSGTQLSVL.

This clonotype has ten or more counts. The chain employs TRBV12-3 or TRBV12-4 and TRBJ2-7, with D unresolved. The CDR3 sequence is 15 residues long. V was cut by 2 bases and J by 2 bases, with 13 bases left in between. The CDR3 is CASSLLWPFTYEQYF. The CDR3 coding sequence is TGTGCCAGCAGTTTACTATGGCCCTTTACCTACGAGCAGTACTTC.

In its sample, this clonotype was seen a few times. The CDR3: CASSLGLAGFPRVTDTQYF. The CDR3 region has the DNA TGTGCCAGCAGTTTGGGACTAGCGGGATTTCCGAGGGTCACAGATACGCAGTATTTT. The V call is TRBV27, the J call TRBJ2-3; the match to TRBD2 covers 13 bases. The germline V gene has CDR1 MNHEY and CDR2 SMNVEV (reference sequence). The CDR3 sequence is 19 residues long. V gave up 3 bases and J gave up 2 bases; unmatched junction bases: 11.

V gene TRBV5-1 combines with J gene TRBJ1-1; D might be TRBD1 (6 bases). Germline CDR1 reads SGHRS; CDR2 reads YFSETQ. The CDR3 contains 12 residues. V was pared by 0 bases and J by 11 bases, with 11 bases between. CDR3 sequence: CASSLEQGGAFF. The CDR3 DNA sequence: TGCGCCAGCAGCTTGGAACAGGGTGGGGCTTTCTTT.

V gene TRBV4-3 combines with J gene TRBJ2-2; 9 bases are a match to TRBD1. V shed 1 base and J 6 bases; nucleotides not matched to a gene: 6. The germline CDR1 and CDR2 sequences are LGHNA and YSLEER. The CDR3 is 16 amino acids. The CDR3 protein is CASSQGYRGRSGELFF. The CDR3 DNA reads TGCGCCAGCAGCCAAGGGTACAGGGGGCGTTCCGGGGAGCTGTTTTTT.

This clonotype was detected ten times or more. The V and J genes are TRBV15 and TRBJ2-2; D is unresolved. CDR1 and CDR2 from the germline V gene are LNHNV and YYDKDF (reference sequence). V dropped 0 bases and J dropped 4 bases, with 18 bases sitting between them. This CDR3 has 18 residues. As DNA, the CDR3 is TGTGCCACCAGCAGAGATGCCCCCCTCGAACCCCCCACCGGGGAGCTGTTTTTT. It codes for CATSRDAPLEPPTGELFF.

This clonotype occurred many times. The V call is TRBV24-1, the J call TRBJ2-5; D ambiguous. The CDR3 has 19 amino acids. V lost 1 base and J 2 bases, leaving 22 bases between the germline ends. Germline V lookup: CDR1 KGHDR, CDR2 SFDVKD. The CDR3: CATSDFEVMAGQTQETQYF. CDR3 coding DNA: TGTGCCACCAGTGATTTTGAGGTTATGGCAGGTCAGACACAAGAGACCCAGTACTTC.

This clonotype was picked up many times. The chain joins TRBV12-3 or TRBV12-4 to TRBJ2-2, with 8 positions matching TRBD2. The CDR3 covers 14 residues. V lost 6 bases to trimming and J lost 0 bases; unmatched junction nucleotides: 0. The CDR3 DNA sequence: TGTGCCAGCAGACTAGCGGCGAACACCGGGGAGCTGTTTTTT. It codes for CASRLAANTGELFF.

This clonotype came up many times. V usage is TRBV4-1 and J usage is TRBJ1-2; D is ambiguous. Germline CDR1 MGHRA, CDR2 YSYEKL. The germline V and J ends were trimmed by 1 base and 8 bases, with 17 bases remaining between them. This CDR3 comprises 15 residues. CDR3 loop: CASSQGTAFGEGYTF. In DNA form, the CDR3 reads TGCGCCAGCAGCCAAGGGACCGCCTTTGGGGAGGGCTACACCTTC.

In this sample, this clonotype turned up many times. The chain couples TRBV7-2 to TRBJ2-4; D call uncertain. CDR3 size: 13 residues. Trimming shortened V by 5 bases and J by 3 bases, and 8 bases separated the two germline ends. The germline CDR1 and CDR2 sequences are SGHTA and FQGNSA. CDR3 amino acids: CASSLFLKNIQYF. The CDR3 nucleotides are TGTGCCAGCAGCCTTTTTCTCAAAAACATTCAGTACTTC.

This clonotype has at least ten counts. The chain combines TRBV7-2 with TRBJ1-2; D call uncertain. The CDR3 sequence is 14 residues long. The germline CDR1 and CDR2 sequences are SGHTA and FQGNSA. The ends were cut back, 0 bases at V and 8 bases at J, with 13 bases in the middle. The CDR3 is CASSLAGRRHGYTF. CDR3 in DNA: TGTGCCAGCAGCTTAGCCGGACGGAGACACGGCTACACCTTC.

The sample holds a few counts of this clonotype. The chain has TRBV30 and TRBJ2-7; D not resolved. The CDR3 covers 12 residues. The V gene's germline CDR1 is GTSNPN and CDR2 SVGIG (reference sequence). The germline V and J ends were trimmed by 3 bases and 1 base, with 7 bases remaining between them. The CDR3 loop is CAWRDGSYEQYF. As DNA, the CDR3 is TGTGCCTGGAGAGACGGATCCTACGAGCAGTACTTC. Full variable domain (outside the CDR3, taken from reference TRBV30 and TRBJ2-7): SQTIHQWPATLVQPVGSPLSLECTVEGTSNPNLYWYRQAAGRGLQLLFYSVGIGQISSEVPQNLSASRPQDRQFILSSKKLLLSDSGFYLCAWRDGSYEQYFGPGTRLTVT.

This clonotype was recorded many times. The chain employs TRBV5-5 and TRBJ1-1; TRBD1 aligns across 7 bases. The CDR3 is 14 residues long. Germline CDR1 SGHKS, CDR2 YYEKEE (reference sequence). J lost 1 base, V lost 5 bases, and 5 bases had no gene match. In DNA form, the CDR3 reads TGTGCCAGCAGAAGGGACAGCTCGAACACTGAAGCTTTCTTT. The encoded protein is CASRRDSSNTEAFF.

The table lists this clonotype with a few counts. This chain connects TRBV29-1 to TRBJ2-3, with TRBD1 matching 8 bases. The CDR3 has 14 amino acids. V was clipped by 6 bases and J by 1 base; unmatched bases: 6. CDR1 and CDR2 from the germline V gene are SQVTM and ANQGSEA. CDR3 amino acids: CSVPDRVRTDTQYF. As DNA, the CDR3 is TGCAGCGTCCCGGACAGGGTCCGCACAGATACGCAGTATTTT.

This clonotype came up a few times. The chain uses TRBV30 and TRBJ2-4; TRBD1 or TRBD2 may be the D gene (5 bases each). Germline-derived CDR1 and CDR2 are GTSNPN and SVGIG (reference sequence). V was cut by 5 bases and J by 2 bases, with 7 bases left in between. The CDR3 has 12 amino acids. CDR3 region: CAWGGSKNIQYF. Here the CDR3 DNA reads TGTGCCTGGGGGGGTTCCAAAAACATTCAGTACTTC.